The subject of this entry is one T cell receptor beta chain. In its sample, this clonotype was seen a few times. It lacks a known antigen. Base qualities are missing; no much larger clone stands one base away. The cysteine opens and the phenylalanine closes a CDR3 of 12 amino acids. Just CDR3 DNA is preserved here, 36 bases in frame from base 1. The junction shows trimming of 5 bases on V and 6 bases on J, plus 8 bases between the germline ends. CDR1 and CDR2 (MDHEN, SYDVKM) derive from the germline V gene. The sample comes from a study of T cells after yellow fever vaccination (dated by TCRdb to between 2018 and 2021). Regarding the research as a whole: The SMART-Seq v4 Ultra Low Input RNA kit was used to prepare libraries from fractions with low cell numbers. To follow T-cell clones before and after both primary and booster YFV17D yellow fever vaccination, bulk TCR alpha and beta repertoires underwent longitudinal sequencing. Two healthy male donors, one aged 18 to 30 and one aged 30 to 40 years, made up the cohort. Bulk PBMC replicates and cell subsets were isolated from blood drawn at multiple timepoints before and after both primary and secondary immunization.

Explained via the paper, the treatment or condition label denotes: live attenuated yellow fever vaccine strain. PBMCs were isolated from peripheral blood using a standard Ficoll-Paque protocol. CD4 and CD8 T-cell fractions were isolated with Dynabeads CD4 and CD8 positive selection kits. TriZol was used to extract RNA from bulk PBMCs, CD4 and CD8 fractions, and dextramer-positive and dextramer-negative fractions. The paper as a whole reports these results and caveats: FACS-sorted repertoires could contain abundant contaminating clonotypes from the bulk population, so computational filtering was required. Compared with the primary T-cell response, the secondary T-cell response was faster but weaker, reaching its peak on day 5 rather than on day 15. Most clones expanded after primary vaccination (around 96% of CD4 and 88% of CD8) were re-detected after the booster, suggesting that broad memory maintenance occurred. The study included only a couple of donors, which limits how far the findings can be generalized. A small share of clonotypes was detected in both CD4 and CD8 compartments, with the overlap likely arising from convergent recombination.

Reads for this sample came from an Illumina NovaSeq 6000. Synthesis of TCR cDNA relied on 5'RACE template switching, a step that introduced a universal primer site along with unique molecular identifiers. Priming of cDNA synthesis was performed from both the TCR alpha and TCR beta constant segments. Libraries were amplified in two PCR steps, with sample barcodes and sequencing adapters added in the second step. Libraries were sequenced on Illumina HiSeq 2500 (2x100 bp) or NovaSeq (2x150 bp). For the original study's pipeline: Reads were demultiplexed and collapsed into UMI consensus sequences with MIGEC, and V(D)J alignment was performed with MiXCR. Vaccine-responding clonotypes were identified with edgeR using replicate PBMC samples, with FDR below 0.01 and a log2 fold change above 5 up to day 15 being required. CD4 or CD8 identity was assigned to each bulk clonotype according to whether the clonotype was present at higher abundance in the sequenced CD4 repertoire or the sequenced CD8 repertoire. Through fastp at Q25 and MiXCR, TCRdb rebuilt clones from the public reads, retaining in-frame beta chains. Rows are unified per CDR3 protein, each entry keeping the most common DNA and genes. The V and J calls and clone size are TCRdb's, not the authors'. The sample table records 300,000 to 350,000 distinct CDR3 sequences; around 10% of these occur just once. About 3% of the sample goes to the ten largest clones.

The sequence joins TRBV28 to TRBJ1-5; the D segment cannot be called with confidence. This sequence originates from a man aged 18 to 29 who received the YFV17D yellow fever vaccine. The starting material was CD4+ T cells sorted from PBMCs, obtained 45 days after the yellow fever booster vaccination. DNA sequence: TGTGCCAGCAGTATAATTCGTCAGCCCCAGCATTTT. Its protein reads: CASSIIRQPQHF.